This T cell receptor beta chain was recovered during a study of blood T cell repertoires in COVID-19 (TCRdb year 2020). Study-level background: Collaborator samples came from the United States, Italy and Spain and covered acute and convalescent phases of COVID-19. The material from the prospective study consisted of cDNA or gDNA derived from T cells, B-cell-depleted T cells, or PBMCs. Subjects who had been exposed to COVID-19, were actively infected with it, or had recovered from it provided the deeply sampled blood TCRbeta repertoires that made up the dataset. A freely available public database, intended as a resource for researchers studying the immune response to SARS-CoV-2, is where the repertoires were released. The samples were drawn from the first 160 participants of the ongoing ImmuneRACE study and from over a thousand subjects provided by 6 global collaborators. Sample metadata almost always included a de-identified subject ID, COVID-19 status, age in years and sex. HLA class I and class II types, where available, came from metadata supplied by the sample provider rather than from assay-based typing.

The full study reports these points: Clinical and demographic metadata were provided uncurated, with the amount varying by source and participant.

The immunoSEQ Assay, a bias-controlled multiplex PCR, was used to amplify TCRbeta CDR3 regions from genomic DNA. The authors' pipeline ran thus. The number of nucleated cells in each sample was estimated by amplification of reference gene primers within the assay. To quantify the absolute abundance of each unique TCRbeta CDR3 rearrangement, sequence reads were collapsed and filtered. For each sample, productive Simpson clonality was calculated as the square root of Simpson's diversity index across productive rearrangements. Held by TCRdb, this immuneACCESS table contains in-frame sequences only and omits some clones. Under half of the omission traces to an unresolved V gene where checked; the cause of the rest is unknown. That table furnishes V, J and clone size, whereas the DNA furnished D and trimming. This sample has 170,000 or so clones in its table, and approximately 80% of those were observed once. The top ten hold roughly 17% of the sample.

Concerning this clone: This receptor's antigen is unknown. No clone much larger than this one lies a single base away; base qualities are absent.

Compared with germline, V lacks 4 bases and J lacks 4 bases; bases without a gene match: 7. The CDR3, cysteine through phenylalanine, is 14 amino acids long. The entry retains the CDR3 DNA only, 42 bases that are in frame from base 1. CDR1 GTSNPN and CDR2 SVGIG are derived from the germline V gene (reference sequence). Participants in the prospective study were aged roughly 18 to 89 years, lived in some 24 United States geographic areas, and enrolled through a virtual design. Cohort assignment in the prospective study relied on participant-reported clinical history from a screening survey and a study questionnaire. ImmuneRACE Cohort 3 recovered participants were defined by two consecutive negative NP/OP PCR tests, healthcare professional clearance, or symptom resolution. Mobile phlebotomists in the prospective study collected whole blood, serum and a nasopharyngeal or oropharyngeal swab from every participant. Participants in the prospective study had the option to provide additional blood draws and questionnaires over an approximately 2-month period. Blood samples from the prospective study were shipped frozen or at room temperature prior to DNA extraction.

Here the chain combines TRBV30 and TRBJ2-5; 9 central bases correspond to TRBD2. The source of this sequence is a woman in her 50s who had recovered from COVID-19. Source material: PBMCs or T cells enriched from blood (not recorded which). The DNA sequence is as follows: TGTGCCTGGAAAGCAGCGGGAGGACGAGAGACCCAGTACTTC. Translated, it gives CAWKAAGGRETQYF.